These T cell receptor beta chains were read from a single sample in a study of T cell repertoires in cytomegalovirus infection. TCRdb re-derived calls from the reads in MiXCR, one entry per CDR3 protein. The sample lists more than 250,000 distinct CDR3 sequences, around 15% occurring once. The sample comprised PBMCs. Receptors were obtained from a human donor in good health (CMV status not recorded). Some clones in this sample may be carry-over from other donors' samples. CDR3s include the opening cysteine and the closing phenylalanine or tryptophan. D genes are given only for firm matches. The size field is filled for only some rows; it gives once, few, many or a size class.

v_call	d_call	clone_size	j_call	cdr3_nt	cdr3_aa
TRBV2	NA	many	TRBJ2-2	TGTGCCAGCAGTGACAGGGCGAACACCGGGGAGCTGTTTTTT	CASSDRANTGELFF
TRBV7-2	TRBD2	many	TRBJ2-1	TGTGCCAGCAGCTTAGAAGCGGGAGAATGGGATGAGCAGTTCTTC	CASSLEAGEWDEQFF
TRBV24-1	NA	many	TRBJ2-1	TGTGCCACCGCCGATCGGTACAATGAGCAGTTCTTC	CATADRYNEQFF
TRBV6-8	TRBD2	NA	TRBJ2-7	TGTGCCAGCAGTCATAAGGGACTAGCGGGCTCCTACGAGCAGTACTTC	CASSHKGLAGSYEQYF
TRBV6-2/TRBV6-3	NA	NA	TRBJ1-1	TGTGCCAGCAGTTACTTAATGAACACTGAAGCTTTCTTT	CASSYLMNTEAFF
TRBV20-1	NA	NA	TRBJ1-3	TGCAGTGCTAGAGATCTTACGGGCTCTGGAAACACCATATATTTT	CSARDLTGSGNTIYF
TRBV6-1	NA	NA	TRBJ1-1	TGTGCCACCCAACTATACACTGAAGCTTTCTTT	CATQLYTEAFF
TRBV6-2/TRBV6-3	NA	many	TRBJ1-1	TGTGCCAGCAGCTATGACAAAGGGGGAGACAACACTGAAGCTTTCTTT	CASSYDKGGDNTEAFF
TRBV5-5	TRBD1	NA	TRBJ1-6	TGTGCCAGCAGTTCGACAGGGAACGATAATTCACCCCTCCACTTT	CASSSTGNDNSPLHF
TRBV19	TRBD1	many	TRBJ2-1	TGTGCCAGTAGTAGGGGACAGGCCTTCAATGAGCAGTTCTTC	CASSRGQAFNEQFF
TRBV5-1	NA	few	TRBJ2-2	TGCGCCAGCAGCTTGGGGACAGCCATAAACACCGGGGAGCTGTTTTTT	CASSLGTAINTGELFF
TRBV7-9	NA	many	TRBJ2-5	TGTGCCAGCAGCACCCGAGGACAGCTTCAAGAGACCCAGTACTTC	CASSTRGQLQETQYF
TRBV27	NA	NA	TRBJ2-1	TGTGCCAGCAGTTTGTCGGGGAGGAATGAGCAGTTCTTC	CASSLSGRNEQFF
TRBV4-1	TRBD1	NA	TRBJ2-7	TGCGCCAGCAGCCCCGGACAGGGTACGGGAGAGGGGGAGCAGTACTTC	CASSPGQGTGEGEQYF
TRBV29-1	NA	few	TRBJ2-1	TGCAGCGTTGAAAACTTGGCCAGCTCCTACAATGAGCAGTTCTTC	CSVENLASSYNEQFF
TRBV7-2	TRBD1	many	TRBJ2-7	TGTGCCAGCAGCTTAGGAGGGGCAGGGGGATCCTACGAGCAGTACTTC	CASSLGGAGGSYEQYF
TRBV15	TRBD1	NA	TRBJ2-5	TGTGCCACCAGCAGAGGGACAGGGCAGCGGCAAGAGACCCAGTACTTC	CATSRGTGQRQETQYF
TRBV29-1	TRBD1	many	TRBJ1-2	TGCAGCGTTTTCAGGACAGGGTCCGGCTACACCTTC	CSVFRTGSGYTF
TRBV20-1	NA	NA	TRBJ2-1	TGCAGTGCCCTAGCCGCAACTAGTGTTAACTACAATGAGCAGTTCTTC	CSALAATSVNYNEQFF
TRBV11-3	TRBD1	few	TRBJ2-2	TGTGCCAGCAGCTCAGGACAGGAAGACGGGGAGCTGTTTTTT	CASSSGQEDGELFF
TRBV29-1	NA	NA	TRBJ2-6	TGCAGCGTTGGTCGGGGATTCGGGGCCAACGTCCTGACTTTC	CSVGRGFGANVLTF
TRBV7-3	TRBD2	few	TRBJ2-1	TGTGCCAGCAGCCAAAGACTAGCGAGCTACAATGAGCAGTTCTTC	CASSQRLASYNEQFF
TRBV12-3/TRBV12-4	NA	many	TRBJ1-2	TGTGCCAGCAGTGTTTCCCCGAGCTATGGCTACACCTTC	CASSVSPSYGYTF
TRBV28	NA	NA	TRBJ1-1	TGTGCCAGCAGTTCTCTCCTTGTCGGATCCAACACTGAAGCTTTCTTT	CASSSLLVGSNTEAFF
TRBV5-6	NA	many	TRBJ2-3	TGTGCCAGCAGCTTGCAGGGGGGTACGCAGTATTTT	CASSLQGGTQYF
TRBV20-1	TRBD2	NA	TRBJ2-7	TGCAGTGCTAACGAAGCGGGAGACGAGCAGTACTTC	CSANEAGDEQYF
TRBV12-5	TRBD2	many	TRBJ2-7	TGTGCTAGTGGTCTACGGACTAGCGGCTCAGATACCTACGAGCAGTACTTC	CASGLRTSGSDTYEQYF
TRBV7-2	TRBD2	many	TRBJ2-1	TGTGCCAGCAGCTTAGCTCTGCCCTCGACTAGCGGGAGGGCCCAGGTGTATAATGAGCAGTTCTTC	CASSLALPSTSGRAQVYNEQFF
TRBV13	TRBD1	NA	TRBJ2-7	TGTGCCAGCAGCCCTCCGGGACAGGGGAATCCCTACGAGCAGTACTTC	CASSPPGQGNPYEQYF
TRBV20-1	TRBD2	few	TRBJ2-1	TGCAGTGCTAGACCCGGACTAGCGGGGGGGTATAACTATGAGCAGTTCTTC	CSARPGLAGGYNYEQFF
TRBV28	NA	few	TRBJ1-1	TGTGCCAGCGGCCCGGGGGAGGAGAACACTGAAGCTTTCTTT	CASGPGEENTEAFF
TRBV29-1	NA	few	TRBJ2-3	TGCAGCCTTCAAGAGGGCGCAGATACGCAGTATTTT	CSLQEGADTQYF
TRBV20-1	TRBD1	NA	TRBJ1-5	TGCAGTGCTAGCGGGGGACAGGGTGATTACAATCAGCCCCAGCATTTT	CSASGGQGDYNQPQHF
TRBV29-1	NA	few	TRBJ2-1	TGCAGCGTTGAAGATATCGGGTCGGGGGAGGCGTTCTTC	CSVEDIGSGEAFF
TRBV12-3/TRBV12-4	TRBD2	many	TRBJ2-3	TGTGCCAGCAGTTTAATCCTAGCGGGGGGCCATGCAGATACGCAGTATTTT	CASSLILAGGHADTQYF
TRBV6-2/TRBV6-3	TRBD1	few	TRBJ1-1	TGTGCCAGCAGTTACTCCAGGGGGAGGACTGAAGCTTTCTTT	CASSYSRGRTEAFF
TRBV6-6	TRBD2	many	TRBJ2-7	TGTGCCAGCAGTCTAGCGGAGTACGAGCAGTACTTC	CASSLAEYEQYF
TRBV20-1	NA	NA	TRBJ2-1	TGCAGTGCTAGTTTGATTGTTTACAATGAGCAGTTCTTC	CSASLIVYNEQFF
TRBV6-2/TRBV6-3	NA	NA	TRBJ2-6	TGTGCCAGCAGTTACGGGGGTACTGGGGCCAACGTCCTGACTTTC	CASSYGGTGANVLTF
TRBV4-3	NA	NA	TRBJ1-5	TGCGCCAGCAGCCAAGATCTTGGGGGCCCGCCCCAGCATTTT	CASSQDLGGPPQHF
TRBV12-3/TRBV12-4	NA	many	TRBJ1-5	TGTGCCAGCAGTGTTGGGCCCCAAGCCCAGCATTTT	CASSVGPQAQHF
TRBV5-5	NA	NA	TRBJ1-1	TGTGCCAGCAGCTTGGACTCCGGGGCTCGGGTTTTCACTGAAGCTTTCTTT	CASSLDSGARVFTEAFF
TRBV27	NA	many	TRBJ2-7	TGTGCCAGCAGTTCCGCAGGGAATTCAGAGCAGTACTTC	CASSSAGNSEQYF
TRBV6-2/TRBV6-3	TRBD1	few	TRBJ2-7	TGTGCCAGCAGTGATCGGACAGGGGGTGACTTC	CASSDRTGGDF
TRBV2	TRBD1	NA	TRBJ2-4	TGTGCCAGCAGGGAACAGGGGGCGGCGGGCATTCAGTACTTC	CASREQGAAGIQYF
TRBV7-8	NA	many	TRBJ1-5	TGTGCCAGCAGCTTAGGGGAGGCGGGAAACCAGCCCCAGCATTTT	CASSLGEAGNQPQHF
TRBV20-1	NA	few	TRBJ2-3	TGCAGTGCTCAAGGCGTCGGGGGGCCCACAGATACGCAGTATTTT	CSAQGVGGPTDTQYF
TRBV2	NA	few	TRBJ1-5	TGTGCCAGCAACGGGGGGTTCAATCAGCCCCAGCATTTT	CASNGGFNQPQHF